A single sample is the source of the 23 T cell receptor beta chains below, sequenced in a study of OX40 agonist ivuxolimab in advanced cancers. Here immunoSEQ multiplex PCR was the method, and the copy in TCRdb shows in-frame clones only, minus some. The table lists 77,000 or so clones, approximately 84% of them singletons, with around 0.5% in the top ten. The sequences come from CD4+ or CD8+ T cells sorted from blood, collected in a trial of the OX40 agonist ivuxolimab. These receptors were taken from an adult with an advanced solid tumor such as melanoma, head and neck, liver or kidney cancer.

The CDR3 is CASGILRDTQYF. As DNA, the CDR3 is TGTGCCAGCGGGATCTTGCGAGATACGCAGTATTTT. The chain has TRBV7-2 and TRBJ2-3; D gene unclear. The germline V gene has CDR1 SGHTA and CDR2 FQGNSA. This CDR3 contains 12 residues. Trimming removed 8 bases at V and 5 bases at J, with 11 bases between.

This chain uses TRBV6-5 with TRBJ2-7, with TRBD1 as a possible D gene (5 bases). The length of the CDR3 is 14 residues. CDR1 MNHEY and CDR2 SVGAGI come from the germline V gene. Trimming shortened V by 0 bases and J by 6 bases, and 12 bases separated the two germline ends. The CDR3 DNA follows: TGTGCCAGCAGTTACTCACCCGGTCAGGGCGAGCAGTACTTC. It is translated as CASSYSPGQGEQYF.

The chain recombines TRBV5-1 with TRBJ2-5, with TRBD2 identical over 8 bases. V dropped 3 bases and J dropped 2; count of bases not matched to a gene: 12. CDR1 and CDR2 (germline): SGHRS, YFSETQ. The CDR3 is 17 amino acids. For the CDR3, the DNA is TGCGCCAGCAGCTCCCACTCCTCGATAGCGGGGCAAGAGACCCAGTACTTC. Protein sequence: CASSSHSSIAGQETQYF.

In nucleotides, the CDR3 is TGTGCCAGCAGTCTCGGGGTTAGTTTATACGAGCAGTACTTC. It codes for CASSLGVSLYEQYF. V gene TRBV28 combines with J gene TRBJ2-7; D is possibly TRBD2 (5 bases). Germline lookup yields CDR1 MDHEN and CDR2 SYDVKM. This CDR3 has 14 residues. Trimming pared 5 bases from V and 4 bases from J, leaving 15 bases between.

This chain links TRBV4-1 with TRBJ2-2; no clear D gene. Deletions cut 4 bases from V and 0 bases from J, with 15 bases between. This CDR3 is built from 17 residues. Germline CDR1 and CDR2: MGHRA and YSYEKL. The CDR3 sequence is CASSPLPLGSNTGELFF. In DNA form, the CDR3 reads TGCGCCAGCAGCCCCCTCCCACTCGGTTCGAACACCGGGGAGCTGTTTTTT.

The chain employs TRBV5-4 and TRBJ1-2, with D hard to call. This CDR3 comprises 12 residues. V was trimmed by 1 base and J by 7 bases, leaving 8 bases between them. Germline lookup yields CDR1 SGHNT and CDR2 YYREEE (reference sequence). The CDR3 DNA reads TGTGCCAGCAGCTTGTCCGGGGTTGGCTACACCTTC. Its translation: CASSLSGVGYTF.

V usage is TRBV28 and J usage is TRBJ2-7; the D call may be TRBD1 or TRBD2 (5 bases each). V was trimmed by 2 bases and J by 6 bases, leaving 29 bases between them. CDR3 length: 19 residues. In germline, CDR1 is MDHEN, CDR2 SYDVKM. Written as DNA, the CDR3 is TGTGCCAGCAGTTTAGGGGGAACCGGGACCCAAAGGCCCCTATCCGAGCAGTACTTC. This gives the protein CASSLGGTGTQRPLSEQYF.

The CDR3 region has the DNA TGTGCCAGCAGCCCCCACGGCAATGAGCAGTTCTTC. It is translated as CASSPHGNEQFF. This chain connects TRBV7-3 to TRBJ2-1, with no clear D. The CDR3 is 12 amino acids. Trimming pared 5 bases from V and 6 bases from J, leaving 8 bases between. Germline CDR1 reads SGHTA; CDR2 reads FQGTGA.

The V call is TRBV19, the J call TRBJ2-1, with a possible D match to TRBD1 (5 bases). Germline loops: CDR1 LNHDA, CDR2 SQIVND (reference sequence). The CDR3 covers 16 residues. With 7 bases removed from V and 0 bases from J, the gap between germline ends came to 16 bases. The CDR3 DNA reads as TGTGCCAGTACCAGAAAGACAGTAAGCTCCTACAATGAGCAGTTCTTC. As protein: CASTRKTVSSYNEQFF.

The gene calls are TRBV13 and TRBJ1-1, with D perhaps TRBD1 (5 bases). Germline V gene lookup returns CDR1 PRHDT and CDR2 FYEKMQ (reference sequence). V lost 6 bases, J lost 8 bases, and 10 bases lay in between. CDR3 length equals 11 residues. CDR3 sequence: CASRQRTEAFF. The CDR3, as DNA: TGTGCCAGCAGACAGAGGACAGAAGCTTTCTTT.

This rearrangement joins TRBV18 to TRBJ2-3, with D perhaps TRBD1 (7 bases). Per the germline V gene, CDR1 is KGHSH and CDR2 is LQKENI. Between the trimmed V and J ends, which lost 6 bases and 4 bases, there was a span of 11 bases. This CDR3 is built from 13 residues. CDR3 sequence reads: CASSRDSSDTQYF. CDR3 coding DNA: TGTGCCAGCTCGCGGGACAGCTCAGATACGCAGTATTTT.

J is TRBJ2-3 and V is TRBV6-5; possibly TRBD2 for D (5 bases). In germline, CDR1 is MNHEY, CDR2 SVGAGI. The CDR3 loop spans 15 amino acids. Trimming removed 10 bases from V and 2 bases from J, with 19 bases in between. CDR3 nucleotide sequence: TGTGCCACCTTAGGGTTCGGCGGGCCCACAGATACGCAGTATTTT. Protein product: CATLGFGGPTDTQYF.

The V call is TRBV18, the J call TRBJ2-1, with TRBD1 matching over 9 bases. The CDR3 consists of 15 residues. CDR1 KGHSH and CDR2 LQKENI come from the germline V gene. Trimming removed 3 bases from V and 4 bases from J; junction bases left unmatched: 4. As DNA, the CDR3 is TGTGCCAGCTCACCCACAGGGGGCCAATACAATGAGCAGTTCTTC. This encodes CASSPTGGQYNEQFF.

The V call is TRBV4-3, the J call TRBJ2-3; 7 bases map to TRBD2. The CDR3 has 17 residues. V lost 0 bases to trimming and J lost 2 bases; unmatched junction nucleotides: 8. The germline gives CDR1 LGHNA, CDR2 YSLEER. The CDR3 region has the DNA TGCGCCAGCAGCCAAGATCCTCGTCGGGACTACACAGATACGCAGTATTTT. Translation: CASSQDPRRDYTDTQYF.

This rearrangement joins TRBV7-2 to TRBJ2-1, with TRBD2 identical over 11 bases. With V trimmed by 4 bases and J by 14 bases, 16 bases remained unmatched. CDR3 length equals 16 residues. CDR1 and CDR2 from the germline V gene are SGHTA and FQGNSA. The CDR3: CASSSRWISGGAPEFF. Here the CDR3 DNA reads TGTGCCAGCAGCTCGAGGTGGATTAGCGGGGGGGCCCCGGAGTTCTTC.

J is TRBJ2-7 and V is TRBV28; 9 bases agree with TRBD1. Trimming at V came to 7 bases and at J to 6 bases, leaving 13 bases not matched to a gene. This CDR3 comprises 15 residues. Germline V lookup: CDR1 MDHEN, CDR2 SYDVKM. CDR3: CASINLGTGTAEQYF. Written as DNA, the CDR3 is TGTGCCAGCATTAACCTAGGGACAGGGACCGCCGAGCAGTACTTC.

This chain connects TRBV5-1 to TRBJ2-7; 10 nucleotides match TRBD1. The ends lost 3 bases at V and 5 bases at J; junction bases unmatched: 5. This CDR3 comprises 14 residues. Germline CDR1 reads SGHRS; CDR2 reads YFSETQ. CDR3 in DNA: TGCGCCAGCAGCTCCGGGACAGGGGACCACGAGCAGTACTTC. It codes for CASSSGTGDHEQYF.

The chain combines TRBV29-1 with TRBJ1-1; TRBD1 is a possible D gene (5 bases). CDR1 is SQVTM, CDR2 ANQGSEA, per germline. The CDR3 length is 16 residues. V was clipped by 0 bases and J by 0 bases, with 14 bases between them. CDR3 coding DNA: TGCAGCGTTGAAGATCGGGTAGGGACGGTGAACACTGAAGCTTTCTTT. This gives the protein CSVEDRVGTVNTEAFF. The variable domain in full, completed from reference TRBV29-1 and TRBJ1-1, reads SAVISQKPSRDICQRGTSLTIQCQVDSQVTMMFWYRQQPGQSLTLIATANQGSEATYESGFVIDKFPISRPNLTFSTLTVSNMSPEDSSIYLCSVEDRVGTVNTEAFFGQGTRLTVV.

The gene calls are TRBV4-3 and TRBJ2-7, with D perhaps TRBD1 or TRBD2 (5 bases each). Per germline, CDR1 LGHNA and CDR2 YSLEER. CDR3 length equals 15 residues. Trimming shortened V by 4 bases and J by 3 bases, and 16 bases separated the two germline ends. As DNA, the CDR3 is TGCGCCAGCAGCCCTCAACCGGGGCCAGGCTACGAGCAGTACTTC. Its protein is CASSPQPGPGYEQYF.

This chain uses TRBV28 with TRBJ2-7; 7 nucleotides align to TRBD1. The junction had 5 bases not matched to a gene; V was cut back by 4 bases and J by 2 bases. The CDR3 contains 14 residues. The V gene's germline CDR1 is MDHEN and CDR2 SYDVKM. The chain's CDR3 is CASSSGTATYEQYF. The CDR3 DNA follows: TGTGCCAGCAGTTCTGGGACAGCGACCTACGAGCAGTACTTC.

The chain is built from TRBV6-6 and TRBJ2-3; D possibly corresponds to TRBD1 (6 bases). Germline values: CDR1 MNHNY, CDR2 SVGAGI (reference sequence). V lost 5 bases and J 6 bases, leaving 15 bases between the germline ends. The CDR3 is 14 residues long. The CDR3 spells CASSPRGGRDTQYF. CDR3 nucleotides: TGTGCCAGCAGTCCCCGAGGGGGTCGCGATACGCAGTATTTT.

V and J are TRBV11-3 and TRBJ2-3; D gene ambiguous. The V gene lost 6 bases and the J gene lost 2 bases, with 9 bases spanning the gap. Germline V gives CDR1 SGHNT, CDR2 YENEEA. CDR3 length equals 13 residues. CDR3 region: CASRKYDTDTQYF. The CDR3, as DNA: TGTGCCAGCAGAAAATATGACACAGATACGCAGTATTTT. Looking up the rest from reference TRBV11-3 and TRBJ2-3 gives the full variable domain: EAGVVQSPRYKIIEKKQPVAFWCNPISGHNTLYWYLQNLGQGPELLIRYENEEAVDDSQLPKDRFSAERLKGVDSTLKIQPAELGDSAVYLCASRKYDTDTQYFGPGTRLTVL.

V usage is TRBV28 and J usage is TRBJ2-7; D might be TRBD2 (6 bases). Germline CDR1 reads MDHEN; CDR2 reads SYDVKM. The CDR3 spans 13 residues. V dropped 5 bases and J dropped 6 bases, with 14 bases sitting between them. In nucleotides, the CDR3 is TGTGCCAGCAGTCCACGGGGGAGGCGCGAGCAGTACTTC. Translated: CASSPRGRREQYF.